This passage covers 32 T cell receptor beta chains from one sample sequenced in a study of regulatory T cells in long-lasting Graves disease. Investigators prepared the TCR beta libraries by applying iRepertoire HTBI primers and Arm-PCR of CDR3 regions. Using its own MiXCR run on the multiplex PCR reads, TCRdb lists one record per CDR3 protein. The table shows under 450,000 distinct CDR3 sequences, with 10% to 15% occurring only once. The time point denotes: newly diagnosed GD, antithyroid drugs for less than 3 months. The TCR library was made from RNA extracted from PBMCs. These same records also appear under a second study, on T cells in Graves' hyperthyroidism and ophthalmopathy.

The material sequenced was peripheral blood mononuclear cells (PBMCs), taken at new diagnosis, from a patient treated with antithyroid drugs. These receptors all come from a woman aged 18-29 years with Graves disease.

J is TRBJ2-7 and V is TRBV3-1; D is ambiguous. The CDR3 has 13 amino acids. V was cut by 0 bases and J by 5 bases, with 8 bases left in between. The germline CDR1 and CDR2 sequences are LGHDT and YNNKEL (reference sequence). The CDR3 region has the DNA TGTGCCAGCAGCCAAGAAATATGCGACGAGCAGTACGTC. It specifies CASSQEICDEQYV.

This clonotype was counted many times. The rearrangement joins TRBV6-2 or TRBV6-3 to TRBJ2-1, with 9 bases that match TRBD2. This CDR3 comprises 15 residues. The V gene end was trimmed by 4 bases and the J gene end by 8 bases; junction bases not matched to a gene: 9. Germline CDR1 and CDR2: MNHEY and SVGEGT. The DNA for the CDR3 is TGTGCCAGCAGTTCCCTCTTAGCGGGGGAGGATGAGCAGTTCTTC. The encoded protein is CASSSLLAGEDEQFF.

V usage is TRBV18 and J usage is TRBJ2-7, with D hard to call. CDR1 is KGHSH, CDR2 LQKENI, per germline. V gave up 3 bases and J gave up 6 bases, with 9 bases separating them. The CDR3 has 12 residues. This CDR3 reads CASSPRKGEQYF. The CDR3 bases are TGTGCCAGCTCACCCCGCAAGGGCGAGCAGTACTTC. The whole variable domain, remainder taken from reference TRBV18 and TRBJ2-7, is NAGVMQNPRHLVRRRGQEARLRCSPMKGHSHVYWYRQLPEEGLKFMVYLQKENIIDESGMPKERFSAEFPKEGPSILRIQQVVRGDSAAYFCASSPRKGEQYFGPGTRLTVT.

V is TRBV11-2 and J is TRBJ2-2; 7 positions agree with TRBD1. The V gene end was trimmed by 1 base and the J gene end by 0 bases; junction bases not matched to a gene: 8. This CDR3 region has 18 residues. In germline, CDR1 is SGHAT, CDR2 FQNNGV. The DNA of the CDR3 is TGTGCCAGCAGCTTAGTAAAGGGGGCAGACGCGAACACCGGGGAGCTGTTTTTT. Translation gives CASSLVKGADANTGELFF.

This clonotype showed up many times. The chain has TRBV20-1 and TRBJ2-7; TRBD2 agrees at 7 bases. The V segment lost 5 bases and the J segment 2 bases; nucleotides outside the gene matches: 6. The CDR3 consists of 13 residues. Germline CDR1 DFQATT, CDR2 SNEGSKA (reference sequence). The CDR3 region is CSAGVGLAYEQYF. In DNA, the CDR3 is TGCAGTGCTGGAGTAGGACTAGCCTACGAGCAGTACTTC.

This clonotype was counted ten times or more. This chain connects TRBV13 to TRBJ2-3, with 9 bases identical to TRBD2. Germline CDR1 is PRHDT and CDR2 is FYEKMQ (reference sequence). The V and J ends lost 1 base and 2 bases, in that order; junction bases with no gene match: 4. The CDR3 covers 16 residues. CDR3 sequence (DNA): TGTGCCAGCAGCTTAGTTAGCGGGAGTATCACAGATACGCAGTATTTT. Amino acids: CASSLVSGSITDTQYF. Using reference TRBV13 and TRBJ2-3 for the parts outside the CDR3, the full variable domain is AAGVIQSPRHLIKEKRETATLKCYPIPRHDTVYWYQQGPGQDPQFLISFYEKMQSDKGSIPDRFSAQQFSDYHSELNMSSLELGDSALYFCASSLVSGSITDTQYFGPGTRLTVL.

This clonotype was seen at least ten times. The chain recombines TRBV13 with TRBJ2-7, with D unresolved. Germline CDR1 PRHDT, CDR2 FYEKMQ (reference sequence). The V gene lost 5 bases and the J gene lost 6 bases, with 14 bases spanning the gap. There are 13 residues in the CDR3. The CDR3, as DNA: TGTGCCAGCAGCACCACCCCCCGTAGCGAGCAGTACTTC. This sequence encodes CASSTTPRSEQYF.

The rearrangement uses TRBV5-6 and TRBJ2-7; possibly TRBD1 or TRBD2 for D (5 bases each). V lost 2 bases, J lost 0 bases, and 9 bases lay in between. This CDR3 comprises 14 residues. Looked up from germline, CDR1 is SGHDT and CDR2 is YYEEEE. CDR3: CASSFGAGSYEQYF. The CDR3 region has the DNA TGTGCCAGCAGCTTCGGGGCTGGCTCCTACGAGCAGTACTTC.

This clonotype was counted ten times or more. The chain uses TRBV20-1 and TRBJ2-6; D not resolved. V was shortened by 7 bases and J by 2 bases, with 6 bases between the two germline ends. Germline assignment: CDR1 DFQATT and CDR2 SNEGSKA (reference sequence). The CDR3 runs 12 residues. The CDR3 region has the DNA TGCAGTGTGCGTCCTGGGGCCAACGTCCTGACTTTC. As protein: CSVRPGANVLTF.

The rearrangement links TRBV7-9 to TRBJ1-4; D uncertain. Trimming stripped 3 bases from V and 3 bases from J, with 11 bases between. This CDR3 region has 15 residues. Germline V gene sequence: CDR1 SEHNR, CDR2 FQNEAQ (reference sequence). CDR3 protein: CASSFGAGANEKLFF. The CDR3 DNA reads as TGTGCCAGCAGCTTCGGAGCGGGAGCTAATGAAAAACTGTTTTTT.

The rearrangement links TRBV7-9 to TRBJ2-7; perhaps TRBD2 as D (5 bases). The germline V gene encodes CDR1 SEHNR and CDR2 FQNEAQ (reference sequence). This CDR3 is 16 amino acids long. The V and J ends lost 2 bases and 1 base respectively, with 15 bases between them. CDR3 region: CASSLRRYGISYEQYF. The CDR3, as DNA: TGTGCCAGCAGCTTAAGGAGGTATGGGATTTCCTACGAGCAGTACTTC.

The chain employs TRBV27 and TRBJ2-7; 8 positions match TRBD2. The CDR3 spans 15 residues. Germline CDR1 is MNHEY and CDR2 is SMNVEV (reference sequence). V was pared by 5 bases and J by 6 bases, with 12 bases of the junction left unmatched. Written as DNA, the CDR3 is TGTGCCAGCAGTAGTAAGCCGGGAGGGGTGGGCGAGCAGTACTTC. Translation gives CASSSKPGGVGEQYF.

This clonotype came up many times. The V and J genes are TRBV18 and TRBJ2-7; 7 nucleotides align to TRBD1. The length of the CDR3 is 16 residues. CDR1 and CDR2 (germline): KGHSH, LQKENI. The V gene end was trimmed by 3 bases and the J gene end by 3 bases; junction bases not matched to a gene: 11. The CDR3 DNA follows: TGTGCCAGCTCACCGACAGGGATTACTAGTGTCTACGAGCAGTACTTC. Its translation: CASSPTGITSVYEQYF.

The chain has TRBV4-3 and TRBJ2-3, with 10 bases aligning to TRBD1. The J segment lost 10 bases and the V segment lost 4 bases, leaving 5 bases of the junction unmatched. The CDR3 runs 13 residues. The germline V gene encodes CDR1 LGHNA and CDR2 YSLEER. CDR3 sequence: CASSPSTGGAQYF. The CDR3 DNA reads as TGCGCCAGCAGCCCTTCGACAGGGGGCGCGCAGTATTTT.

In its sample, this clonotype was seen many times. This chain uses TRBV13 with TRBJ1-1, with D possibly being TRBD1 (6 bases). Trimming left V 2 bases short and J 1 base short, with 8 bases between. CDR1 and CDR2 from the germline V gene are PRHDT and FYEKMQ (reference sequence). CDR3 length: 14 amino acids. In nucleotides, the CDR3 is TGTGCCAGCAGCTTAAGGGGGAGGAACACTGAAGCTTTCTTT. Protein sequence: CASSLRGRNTEAFF.

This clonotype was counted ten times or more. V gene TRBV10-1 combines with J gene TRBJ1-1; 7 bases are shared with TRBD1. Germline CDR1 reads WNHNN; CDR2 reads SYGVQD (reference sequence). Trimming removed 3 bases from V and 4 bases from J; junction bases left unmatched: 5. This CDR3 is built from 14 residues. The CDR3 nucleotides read TGCGCCAGCAGTGAATACAGGGGCGGCACTGAAGCTTTCTTT. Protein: CASSEYRGGTEAFF.

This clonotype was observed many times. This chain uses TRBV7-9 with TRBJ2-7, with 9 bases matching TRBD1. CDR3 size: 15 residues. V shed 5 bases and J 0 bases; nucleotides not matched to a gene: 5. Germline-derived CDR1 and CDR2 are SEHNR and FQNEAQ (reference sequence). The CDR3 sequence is CASSQQGAPSYEQYF. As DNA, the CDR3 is TGTGCCAGCAGCCAACAGGGGGCGCCCTCCTACGAGCAGTACTTC.

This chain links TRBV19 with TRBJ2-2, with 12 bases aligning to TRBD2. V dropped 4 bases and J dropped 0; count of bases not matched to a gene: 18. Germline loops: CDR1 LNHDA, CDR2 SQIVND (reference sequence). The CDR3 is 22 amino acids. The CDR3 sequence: CASSTPKLLAGGYIPNTGELFF. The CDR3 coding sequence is TGTGCCAGTAGTACCCCAAAACTACTAGCGGGAGGTTATATACCGAACACCGGGGAGCTGTTTTTT. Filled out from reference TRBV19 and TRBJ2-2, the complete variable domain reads DGGITQSPKYLFRKEGQNVTLSCEQNLNHDAMYWYRQDPGQGLRLIYYSQIVNDFQKGDIAEGYSVSREKKESFPLTVTSAQKNPTAFYLCASSTPKLLAGGYIPNTGELFFGEGSRLTVL.

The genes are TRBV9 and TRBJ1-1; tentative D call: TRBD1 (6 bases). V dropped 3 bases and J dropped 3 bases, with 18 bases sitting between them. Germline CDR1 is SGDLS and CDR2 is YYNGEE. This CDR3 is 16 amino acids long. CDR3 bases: TGTGCCAGCAGCGGTCCCTTGTCTACAGGGCACACTGAAGCTTTCTTT. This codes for CASSGPLSTGHTEAFF.

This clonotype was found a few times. The CDR3 is CASSVLRGWGEKLFF. Written as DNA, the CDR3 is TGTGCCAGCAGTGTTTTACGGGGATGGGGTGAAAAACTGTTTTTT. The V and J genes are TRBV25-1 and TRBJ1-4, with D unclear. CDR3 length equals 15 residues. Germline loops: CDR1 MGHDK, CDR2 SYGVNS. V was cut by 4 bases and J by 7 bases, with 16 bases left in between.

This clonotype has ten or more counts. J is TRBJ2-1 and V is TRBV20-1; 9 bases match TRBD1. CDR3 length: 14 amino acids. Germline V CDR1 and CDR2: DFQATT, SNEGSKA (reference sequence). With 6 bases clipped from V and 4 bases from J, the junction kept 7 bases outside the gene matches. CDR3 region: CSAASTGGYNEQFF. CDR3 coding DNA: TGCAGTGCCGCCTCGACAGGGGGGTACAATGAGCAGTTCTTC.

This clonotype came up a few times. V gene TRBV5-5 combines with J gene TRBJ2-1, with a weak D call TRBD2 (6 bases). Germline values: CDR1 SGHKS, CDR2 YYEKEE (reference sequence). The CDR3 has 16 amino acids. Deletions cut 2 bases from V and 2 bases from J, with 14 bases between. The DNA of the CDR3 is TGTGCCAGCAGCTTCGGTAGTACGGGGGCCTACAATGAGCAGTTCTTC. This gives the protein CASSFGSTGAYNEQFF.

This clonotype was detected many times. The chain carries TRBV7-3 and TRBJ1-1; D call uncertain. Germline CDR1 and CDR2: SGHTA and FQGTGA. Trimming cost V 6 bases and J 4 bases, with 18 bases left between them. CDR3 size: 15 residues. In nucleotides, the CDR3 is TGTGCCAGCAGTTCCGGCTGGGAGGGTGGCACTGAAGCTTTCTTT. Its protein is CASSSGWEGGTEAFF.

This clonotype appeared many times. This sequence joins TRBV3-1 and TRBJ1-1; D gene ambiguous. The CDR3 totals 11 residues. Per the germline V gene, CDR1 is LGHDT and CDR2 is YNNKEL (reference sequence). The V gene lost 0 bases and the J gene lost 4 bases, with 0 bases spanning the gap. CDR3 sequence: CASSQDTEAFF. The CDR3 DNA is TGTGCCAGCAGCCAAGACACTGAAGCTTTCTTT.

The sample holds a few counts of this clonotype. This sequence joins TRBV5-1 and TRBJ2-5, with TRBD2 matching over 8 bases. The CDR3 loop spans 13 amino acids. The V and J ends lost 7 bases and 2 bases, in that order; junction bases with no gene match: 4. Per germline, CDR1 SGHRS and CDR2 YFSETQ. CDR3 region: CASREGWQETQYF. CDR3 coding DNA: TGCGCCAGCCGGGAGGGGTGGCAAGAGACCCAGTACTTC.

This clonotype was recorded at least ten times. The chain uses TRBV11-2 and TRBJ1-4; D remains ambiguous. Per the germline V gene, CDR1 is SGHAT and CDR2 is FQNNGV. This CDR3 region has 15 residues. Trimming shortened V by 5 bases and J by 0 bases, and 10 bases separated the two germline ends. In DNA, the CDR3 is TGTGCCAGCAGCCGAGGGCGCGCAACTAATGAAAAACTGTTTTTT. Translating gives CASSRGRATNEKLFF.

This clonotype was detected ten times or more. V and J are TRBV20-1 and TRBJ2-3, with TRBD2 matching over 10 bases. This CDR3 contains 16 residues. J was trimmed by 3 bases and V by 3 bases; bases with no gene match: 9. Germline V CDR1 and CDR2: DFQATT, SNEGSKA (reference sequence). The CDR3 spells CSASGLAGEGTDTQYF. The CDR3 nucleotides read TGCAGTGCTAGTGGCCTAGCGGGAGAAGGGACAGATACGCAGTATTTT.

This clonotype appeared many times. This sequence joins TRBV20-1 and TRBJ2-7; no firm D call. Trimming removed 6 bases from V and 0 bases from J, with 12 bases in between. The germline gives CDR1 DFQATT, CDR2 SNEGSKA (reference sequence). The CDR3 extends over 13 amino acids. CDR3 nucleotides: TGCAGTGCCCGACTCGAGACCTCCTACGAGCAGTACTTC. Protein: CSARLETSYEQYF.

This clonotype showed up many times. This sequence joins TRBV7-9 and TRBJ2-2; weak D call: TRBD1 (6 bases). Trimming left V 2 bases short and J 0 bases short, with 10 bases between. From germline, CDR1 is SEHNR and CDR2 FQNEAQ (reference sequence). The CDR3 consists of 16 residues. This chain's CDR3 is CASSLLGATNTGELFF. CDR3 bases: TGTGCCAGCAGCTTATTGGGGGCAACGAACACCGGGGAGCTGTTTTTT.

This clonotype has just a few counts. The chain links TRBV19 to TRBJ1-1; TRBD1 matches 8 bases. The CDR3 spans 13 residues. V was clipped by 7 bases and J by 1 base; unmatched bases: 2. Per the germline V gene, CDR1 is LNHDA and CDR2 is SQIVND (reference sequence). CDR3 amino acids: CASTGQANTEAFF. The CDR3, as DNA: TGTGCCAGTACGGGACAGGCGAACACTGAAGCTTTCTTT.

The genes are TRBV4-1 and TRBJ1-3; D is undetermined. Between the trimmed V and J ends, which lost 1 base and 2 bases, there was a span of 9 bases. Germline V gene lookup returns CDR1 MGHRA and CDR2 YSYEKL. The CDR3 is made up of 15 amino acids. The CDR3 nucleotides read TGCGCCAGCAGCCAAGGGTCGGGAGCTGGAAACACCATATATTTT. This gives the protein CASSQGSGAGNTIYF.

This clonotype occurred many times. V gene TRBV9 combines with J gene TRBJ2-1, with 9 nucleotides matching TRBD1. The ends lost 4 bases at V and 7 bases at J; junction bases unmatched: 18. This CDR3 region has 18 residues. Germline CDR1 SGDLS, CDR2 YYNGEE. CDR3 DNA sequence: TGTGCCAGCAGCCGAAGCTATAACCGGGACAGGGTGTATAATGAGCAGTTCTTC. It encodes CASSRSYNRDRVYNEQFF.